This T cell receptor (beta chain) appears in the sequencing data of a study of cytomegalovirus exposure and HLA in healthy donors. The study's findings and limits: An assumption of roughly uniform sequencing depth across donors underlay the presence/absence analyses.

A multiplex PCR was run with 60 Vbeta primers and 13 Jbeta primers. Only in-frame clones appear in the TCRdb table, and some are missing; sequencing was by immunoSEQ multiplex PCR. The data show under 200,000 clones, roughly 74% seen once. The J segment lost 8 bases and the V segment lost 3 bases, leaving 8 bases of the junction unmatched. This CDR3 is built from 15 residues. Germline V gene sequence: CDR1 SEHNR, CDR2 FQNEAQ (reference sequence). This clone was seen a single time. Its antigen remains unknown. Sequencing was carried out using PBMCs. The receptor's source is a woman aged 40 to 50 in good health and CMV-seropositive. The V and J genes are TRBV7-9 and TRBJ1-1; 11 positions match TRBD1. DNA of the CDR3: TGTGCCAGCAGCTTGGACAGGGGGCGAGTGTCGGAAGCTTTCTTT. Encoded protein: CASSLDRGRVSEAFF.